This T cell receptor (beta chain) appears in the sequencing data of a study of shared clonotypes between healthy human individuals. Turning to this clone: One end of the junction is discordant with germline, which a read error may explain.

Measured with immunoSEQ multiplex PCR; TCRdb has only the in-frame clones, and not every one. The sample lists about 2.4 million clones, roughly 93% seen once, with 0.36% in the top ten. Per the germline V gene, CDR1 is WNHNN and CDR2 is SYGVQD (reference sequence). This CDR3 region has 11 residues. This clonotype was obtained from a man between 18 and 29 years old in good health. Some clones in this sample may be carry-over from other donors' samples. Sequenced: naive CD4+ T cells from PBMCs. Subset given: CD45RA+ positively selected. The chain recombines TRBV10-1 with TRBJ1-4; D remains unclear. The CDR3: CASSFPSTRCF. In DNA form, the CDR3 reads TGCGCCAGCAGTTTTCCTTCCACCCGTTGTTTT.